This T cell receptor beta chain was profiled in a study of CD8+ T cells in alopecia areata. CDR1 is SQVTM and CDR2 is ANQGSEA in the germline V gene. V was pared by 7 bases and J by 1 base, with 3 bases of the junction left unmatched. This CDR3 comprises 12 residues. Sequencing used cDNA as its template, made by extracting RNA and reverse transcribing it. The method was immunoSEQ multiplex PCR; TCRdb's version includes in-frame clones alone and lacks a portion of them. The sample records 150,000 to 250,000 clones, 60% being singletons. Documented treatment: oral pan-JAK inhibitor, 5-10 mg twice daily. Concerning this clone itself: The same CDR3 is also encoded by other DNA sequences in this sample.

This chain joins TRBV29-1 and TRBJ2-5; 7 nucleotides match TRBD2. Sequenced material: CD4+ T cells sorted from blood, taken at week 4, from a patient treated with tofacitinib. This TCR came from a human donor with alopecia areata. The CDR3: CSASGTQETQYF. The CDR3 nucleotides read TGCAGCGCCAGCGGGACCCAAGAGACCCAGTACTTC.